These T cell receptor beta chains were read from a single sample in a study of cytomegalovirus exposure and HLA in healthy donors. Clones were sequenced by immunoSEQ multiplex PCR, and TCRdb holds only the in-frame ones, with some missing. The sample consists of about 94,000 clones, around 66% of them appearing once. Sample: PBMCs. The receptors were gathered from a man between 25 and 39 years old in good health and CMV-seronegative. CDR3s include the opening cysteine and the closing phenylalanine or tryptophan. The D gene is left open where the match is weak. Not all rows give a size; the values are once, few, many and, for expanded clones, a class.

cdr3_nt | cdr3_aa | cdr3_length | v_call | clone_size | j_call | d_call
TGTGCCAGCAGTTCAGGGGTCGAAACCTACAATGAGCAGTTCTTC | CASSSGVETYNEQFF | 15 | TRBV6-4 | few | TRBJ2-1 | .
TGTGCCAGCAGTGGACTACCGGGACAGGGGAACTACGAGCAGTACTTC | CASSGLPGQGNYEQYF | 16 | TRBV6-1 | . | TRBJ2-7 | TRBD1
TGCAGCTACCGATGGACAGGTAGTTTGAGCTCCTACAATGAGCAGTTCTTC | CSYRWTGSLSSYNEQFF | 17 | TRBV29-1 | . | TRBJ2-1 | TRBD1
TGTGCCAGCAGAAGAACGACTGGAGGAGGCTCTGGAAACACCATATATTTT | CASRRTTGGGSGNTIYF | 17 | TRBV28 | . | TRBJ1-3 | .
TGTGCCAGCAGTTTTTCCTGGCAGGGAAGTGTAGGGCAGCCCCAGCATTTT | CASSFSWQGSVGQPQHF | 17 | TRBV27 | . | TRBJ1-5 | .
TGTGCCAGCAGCGAATCTAGCGGGAGGGCCCATGAGCAGTTCTTC | CASSESSGRAHEQFF | 15 | TRBV9 | . | TRBJ2-1 | TRBD2
TGTGCCAGCAGCCCCCGAGGGAGTAGCGGGGGTCTCACCGGGGAGCTGTTTTTT | CASSPRGSSGGLTGELFF | 18 | TRBV11-2 | . | TRBJ2-2 | TRBD2
TGTGCCAGCAGCTTGGGACAGCGGTGGGCTTTCTTT | CASSLGQRWAFF | 12 | TRBV7-9 | . | TRBJ1-1 | TRBD1
TGCGCCAGCAATGAAGGGACAGGGGCGTCAACCGGGGAGCTGTTTTTT | CASNEGTGASTGELFF | 16 | TRBV4-3 | . | TRBJ2-2 | TRBD1
TGTGCCAGCAGCCAAGATCATCTTGGCATTGAAGCTTTCTTT | CASSQDHLGIEAFF | 14 | TRBV14 | few | TRBJ1-1 | .
TGTACCAGCAGCCTGGACAGGGGGCTAGATGGCTACACCTTC | CTSSLDRGLDGYTF | 14 | TRBV7-8 | . | TRBJ1-2 | TRBD1
TGTGCCAGCAGCGTAGGTGCGTCCTACGAGCAGTACTTC | CASSVGASYEQYF | 13 | TRBV9 | . | TRBJ2-7 | .
TGTGCCAGCAGCTTAACGGAGGGGACCCAGTACTTC | CASSLTEGTQYF | 12 | TRBV7-3 | . | TRBJ2-5 | .
TGTGCCAGCAGTTTAACCGGGACAGGGTCGAACATTCAGTACTTC | CASSLTGTGSNIQYF | 15 | TRBV27 | . | TRBJ2-4 | TRBD1
TGTGCCAGCAGCCTGCAAGAGACCCAGTACTTC | CASSLQETQYF | 11 | TRBV11-2 | . | TRBJ2-5 | .
TGTGCCAGCAGCTCAGGGACAAGCACAGATACGCAGTATTTT | CASSSGTSTDTQYF | 14 | TRBV11-3 | . | TRBJ2-3 | .
TGCGCCAGCAGCCGGGCAGGTAGATTTAACACTGAAGCTTTCTTT | CASSRAGRFNTEAFF | 15 | TRBV4-1 | . | TRBJ1-1 | .
TGTGCCAGCAGCTTAGGACAGAGCACTCAAGAGACCCAGTACTTC | CASSLGQSTQETQYF | 15 | TRBV11-3 | . | TRBJ2-5 | .
TGTGCCAGCAGTGATTGGTTAGACCGAGGGAACACTGAAGCTTTCTTT | CASSDWLDRGNTEAFF | 16 | TRBV2 | . | TRBJ1-1 | .
TGTGCCAGCAGCCTTGGACTCTACGAGCAGTACTTC | CASSLGLYEQYF | 12 | TRBV28 | . | TRBJ2-7 | .
TGTGCCAGCAGCCCGGACAGGGGAACAGATACGCAGTATTTT | CASSPDRGTDTQYF | 14 | TRBV7-2 | once | TRBJ2-3 | TRBD1
TGTGCCAGCAGTGCAGGGACAGGGGGCACAAGTCAGCCCCAGCATTTT | CASSAGTGGTSQPQHF | 16 | TRBV2 | . | TRBJ1-5 | TRBD1
TGTGCCAGCAGCTTCCTACAGGGGGCGGTCACTGAAGCTTTCTTT | CASSFLQGAVTEAFF | 15 | TRBV7-2 | few | TRBJ1-1 | TRBD1
TGTGCCAGCAGCCTCCGTTCACTTTTGGGGGGACAGGGGACAGATACGCAGTATTTT | CASSLRSLLGGQGTDTQYF | 19 | TRBV5-4 | . | TRBJ2-3 | TRBD1
TGTGCCAGCAGTGAACTAGCGGGGGGGCCAGATACGCAGTATTTT | CASSELAGGPDTQYF | 15 | TRBV6-4 | few | TRBJ2-3 | TRBD2
TGTGCCAGCAGCCAAGATCAGGGGGCGCCATACGAGCAGTACTTC | CASSQDQGAPYEQYF | 15 | TRBV14 | . | TRBJ2-7 | TRBD1
TGTGCCAGCAGCTCGGACGGGCGGGGAATGAACACTGAAGCTTTCTTT | CASSSDGRGMNTEAFF | 16 | TRBV7-9 | . | TRBJ1-1 | .
TGTGCCAGCTCACCCCGACAGGAGGAAGGCTACACCTTC | CASSPRQEEGYTF | 13 | TRBV18 | . | TRBJ1-2 | .
TGTGCCAGTAGTATATATGGGACAAGCTACGAGCAGTACTTC | CASSIYGTSYEQYF | 14 | TRBV19 | . | TRBJ2-7 | .
TGTGCCAGCAGCCCGAGGGGGACCGACAGGTACTACGAGCAGTACTTC | CASSPRGTDRYYEQYF | 16 | TRBV7-6 | . | TRBJ2-7 | .
TGTGCCAGCAGTGAAGGCACGACTAGCGGCAGCACAGATACGCAGTATTTT | CASSEGTTSGSTDTQYF | 17 | TRBV25-1 | . | TRBJ2-3 | TRBD2
TGTGCCAGCAGCTCTACTAGCGGGGGTTCCCTAATCTTC | CASSSTSGGSLIF | 13 | TRBV7-3 | . | TRBJ2-1 | TRBD2
TGCGCCAGCAGTTGGACACCCACGAATGATTTCTTT | CASSWTPTNDFF | 12 | TRBV10-1 | . | TRBJ1-1 | .
TGCGCCAGCACCCAACTGGGGGGGGGCGACTATGGCTACACCTTC | CASTQLGGGDYGYTF | 15 | TRBV5-1 | . | TRBJ1-2 | .